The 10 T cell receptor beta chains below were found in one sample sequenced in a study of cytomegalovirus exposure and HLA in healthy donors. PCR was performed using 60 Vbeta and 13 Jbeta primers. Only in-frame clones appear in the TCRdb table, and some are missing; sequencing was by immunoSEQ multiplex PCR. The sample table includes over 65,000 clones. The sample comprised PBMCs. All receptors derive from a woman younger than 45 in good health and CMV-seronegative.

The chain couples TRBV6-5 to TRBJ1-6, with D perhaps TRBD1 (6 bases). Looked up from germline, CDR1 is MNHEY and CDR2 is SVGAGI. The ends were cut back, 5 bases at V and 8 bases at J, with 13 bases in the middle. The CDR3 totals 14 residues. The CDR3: CASSMGHDDSPLHF. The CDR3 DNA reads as TGTGCCAGCAGTATGGGACATGATGATTCACCCCTCCACTTT.

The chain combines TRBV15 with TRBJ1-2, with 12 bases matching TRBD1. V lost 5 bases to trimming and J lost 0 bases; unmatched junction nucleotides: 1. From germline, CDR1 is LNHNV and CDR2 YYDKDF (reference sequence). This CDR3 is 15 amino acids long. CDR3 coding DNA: TGTGCCACCAGCGGGACAGGGGGCTCTAACTATGGCTACACCTTC. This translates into CATSGTGGSNYGYTF.

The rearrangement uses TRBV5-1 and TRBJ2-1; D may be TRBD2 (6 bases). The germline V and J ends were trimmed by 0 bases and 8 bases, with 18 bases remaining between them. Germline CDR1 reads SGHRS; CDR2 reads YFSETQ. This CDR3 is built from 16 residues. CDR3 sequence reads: CASSLVPGVGEDEQFF. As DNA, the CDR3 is TGCGCCAGCAGCTTGGTTCCGGGAGTGGGAGAGGATGAGCAGTTCTTC.

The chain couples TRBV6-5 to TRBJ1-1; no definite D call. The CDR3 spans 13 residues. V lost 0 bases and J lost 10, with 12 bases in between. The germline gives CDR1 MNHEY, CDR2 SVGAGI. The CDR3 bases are TGTGCCAGCAGTTACTCGATGAGGGCAGGAGCTTTCTTT. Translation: CASSYSMRAGAFF.

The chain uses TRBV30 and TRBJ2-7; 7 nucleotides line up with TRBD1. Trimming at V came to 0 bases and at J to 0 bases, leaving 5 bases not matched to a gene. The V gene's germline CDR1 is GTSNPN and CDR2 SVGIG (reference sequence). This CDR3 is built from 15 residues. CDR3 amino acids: CAWSVGTARSYEQYF. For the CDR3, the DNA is TGTGCCTGGAGTGTGGGGACAGCCCGCTCCTACGAGCAGTACTTC.

In nucleotides, the CDR3 is TGTGCCAGCAGTGGACAGGGTACTAGCACAGATACGCAGTATTTT. Translated: CASSGQGTSTDTQYF. V usage is TRBV6-1 and J usage is TRBJ2-3; 7 bases agree with TRBD1. After removal of 4 bases from V and 0 bases from J, the junction contained 4 bases not matched to a gene. This CDR3 has 15 amino acids. Germline CDR1 is MNHNS and CDR2 is SASEGT.

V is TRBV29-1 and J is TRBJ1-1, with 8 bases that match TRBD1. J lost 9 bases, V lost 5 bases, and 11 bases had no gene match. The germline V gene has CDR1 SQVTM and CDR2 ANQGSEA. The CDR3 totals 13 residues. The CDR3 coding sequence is TGCAGCGTTCTCCAGGGGGCGCTTTTTAAAGCTTTCTTT. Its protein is CSVLQGALFKAFF.

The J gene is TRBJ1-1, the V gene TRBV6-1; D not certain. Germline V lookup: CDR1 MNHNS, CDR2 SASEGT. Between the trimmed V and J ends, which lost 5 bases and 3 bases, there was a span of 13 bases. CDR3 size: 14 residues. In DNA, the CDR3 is TGTGCCAGCAGTTCCGTATTTCGGGACACTGAAGCTTTCTTT. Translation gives CASSSVFRDTEAFF.

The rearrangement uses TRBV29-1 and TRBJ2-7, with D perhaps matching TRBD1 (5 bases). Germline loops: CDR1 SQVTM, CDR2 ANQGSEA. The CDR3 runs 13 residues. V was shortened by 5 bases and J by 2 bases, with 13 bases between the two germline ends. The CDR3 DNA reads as TGCAGCGTTTTCAGGGAAGCCGCCTACGAGCAGTACTTC. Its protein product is CSVFREAAYEQYF.

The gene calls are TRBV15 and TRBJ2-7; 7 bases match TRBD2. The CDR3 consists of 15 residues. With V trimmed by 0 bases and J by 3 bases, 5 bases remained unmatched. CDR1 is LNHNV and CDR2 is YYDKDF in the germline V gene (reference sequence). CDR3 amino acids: CATSRDLASGYEQYF. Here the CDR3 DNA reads TGTGCCACCAGCAGAGATTTGGCTAGCGGCTACGAGCAGTACTTC.